This section outlines one TCR beta chain sequence together with its context. This sample was included in a study of control samples from healthy donors and cancer patients. TCRdb's copy holds only in-frame clones and misses some; the assay was immunoSEQ multiplex PCR. The sample has fewer than 500,000 clones; around 90% are singletons. Per the germline V gene, CDR1 is MNHEY and CDR2 is SVGAGI. The CDR3 runs to 14 residues. Unmatched junction bases numbered 3, after V lost 5 bases and J lost 2 bases. V and J are TRBV6-5 and TRBJ1-2, with TRBD1 identical over 9 bases. The material sequenced was PBMCs. The clonotype was recovered from a man aged 40-49 years with head and neck cancer. CDR3 nucleotide sequence: TGTGCCAGCAGTCGCGGGACAGGGAACTATGGCTACACCTTC. It encodes CASSRGTGNYGYTF.